This TCR beta chain came from a study of T-cell memory formation after mild COVID-19. Study-wide background: For the most part, TCR clusters were specific to one donor.

A single record per CDR3 protein comes from TCRdb applying MiXCR to the 5' RACE reads. The profile covers roughly 450,000 distinct CDR3 sequences, with around a sixth appearing a single time and around 12% taken by the ten largest. V lost 4 bases, J lost 10 bases, and 11 bases lay in between. The germline gives CDR1 SGHTA, CDR2 FQGNSA. The CDR3 consists of 12 residues. Notes on the study in general: Nothing confirmed that second-wave clones peaking on day 37 were specific for SARS-CoV-2. Pre-infection memory held some responding clones, suggesting pre-existing cross-reactive T cells responded. Clones contracting day 15 to 85 were balanced CD4/CD8; later expanders leaned CD4+.

The table lists this clonotype with a few counts. Its antigen remains unidentified. J is TRBJ2-1 and V is TRBV7-2, with D perhaps TRBD2 (6 bases). The sequence derives from an adult woman who had mild COVID-19 (a few samples of this study predate the infection). Cell type and time point are not known. Sequencing used PBMCs or a T cell subset sorted from them (not recorded which). The CDR3 DNA reads as TGTGCCAGCAGCTGGGACTTCCAAGAGCAGTTCTTC. It encodes CASSWDFQEQFF.